This note documents a single T cell receptor (beta chain) sequence. Its antigen is as yet unknown. This sample is drawn from a study of T cell repertoires in cytomegalovirus infection. Study summary: Recently described HLA-C-restricted plus well-studied HLA-B-restricted CMV epitopes were used. Matching HLA type and CMV infection were both indicated by public TCR beta signatures. Study findings and constraints: People with CMV and the relevant HLA were identified by cumulative public TCR beta family frequency. Dominating the ex vivo response were TCR beta clonotypes that were CMV-specific and HLA-C-restricted.

TCRdb called the reads again in MiXCR, with one record for every CDR3 protein. The data hold approximately 110,000 distinct CDR3 sequences, with around 31% observed a single time. CDR1 LNHDA and CDR2 SQIVND come from the germline V gene (reference sequence). The germline V and J ends were trimmed by 6 bases and 4 bases, with 16 bases remaining between them. The CDR3 has 15 residues. The source was CD8+ T cells from cultured PBMCs, collected from culture after CMV antigen stimulation. The receptor was derived from a human donor in good health (CMV status not recorded). Some clones in this sample may be carry-over from other donors' samples. The chain employs TRBV19 and TRBJ2-1; the D is unclear. CDR3 sequence reads: CASSQPQPPYNEQFF. In DNA, the CDR3 is TGTGCCAGTAGCCAGCCCCAGCCGCCGTACAATGAGCAGTTCTTC.